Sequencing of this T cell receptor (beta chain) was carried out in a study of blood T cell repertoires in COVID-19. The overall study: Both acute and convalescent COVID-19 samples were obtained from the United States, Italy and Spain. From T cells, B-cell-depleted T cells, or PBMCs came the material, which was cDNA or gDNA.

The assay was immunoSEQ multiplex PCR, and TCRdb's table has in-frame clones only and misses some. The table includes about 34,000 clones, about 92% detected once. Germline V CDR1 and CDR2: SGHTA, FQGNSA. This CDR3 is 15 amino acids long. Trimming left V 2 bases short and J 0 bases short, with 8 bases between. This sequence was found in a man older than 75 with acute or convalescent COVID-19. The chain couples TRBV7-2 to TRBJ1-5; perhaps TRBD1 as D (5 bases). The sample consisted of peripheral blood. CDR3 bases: TGTGCCAGCAGCTTAACAGGACATAGCAATCAGCCCCAGCATTTT. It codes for CASSLTGHSNQPQHF. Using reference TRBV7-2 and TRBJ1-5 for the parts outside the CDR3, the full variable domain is GAGVSQSPSNKVTEKGKDVELRCDPISGHTALYWYRQSLGQGLEFLIYFQGNSAPDKSGLPSDRFSAERTGGSVSTLTIQRTQQEDSAVYLCASSLTGHSNQPQHFGDGTRLSIL.